This is a list of T cell receptor beta chains from one sample in a study of blood T cell repertoires in COVID-19. Repertoires were generated with immunoSEQ multiplex PCR, while TCRdb's copy carries only in-frame clones and drops some. The profile shows approximately 140,000 clones, about four fifths of them singletons. The sample taken for sequencing was peripheral blood. The receptors stem from a man between 65 and 80 years old with acute or convalescent COVID-19. The CDR3 runs from the conserved cysteine through the conserved F or W. The D gene is left open where the match is weak. Clone size is stated in some rows and not others, as once, few, many or a class when expanded.

abundance	v_gene	j_gene	d_gene	CDR3nt	CDR3aa
few	TRBV3-1/TRBV3-2	TRBJ2-3	.	TGTGCCAGCAGCCAAGCACGAAGCGGCACAGATACGCAGTATTTT	CASSQARSGTDTQYF
.	TRBV18	TRBJ1-1	TRBD1	TGTGCCAGCTCAGATGGACAGGGTACTGAAGCTTTCTTT	CASSDGQGTEAFF
.	TRBV11-2	TRBJ2-6	.	TGTGCCAGCAGCCGGGGGTCTGGGGCCAACGTCCTGACTTTC	CASSRGSGANVLTF
.	TRBV6-5	TRBJ2-7	TRBD2	TGTGCCAGCAGCCAGCGTTCGGGAGGGTCCGCCGAGCAGTACTTC	CASSQRSGGSAEQYF
.	TRBV4-1	TRBJ2-3	.	TGCGCCAGCAGCCAAGAAGGTCCAGGGCCAGATACGCAGTATTTT	CASSQEGPGPDTQYF
.	TRBV6-5	TRBJ2-2	.	TGTGCCAGTGAGAGGGGACAGAACACCGGGGAGCTGTTTTTT	CASERGQNTGELFF
.	TRBV5-1	TRBJ2-3	.	TGCGCCAGCAGACTTGTCGGCACAGATACGCAGTATTTT	CASRLVGTDTQYF
.	TRBV6-5	TRBJ1-2	TRBD1	TGTGCCAGCAGAACACCGGGACAGACTTATGGCTACACCTTC	CASRTPGQTYGYTF
.	TRBV15	TRBJ2-1	.	TGTGCCACCAGCAGAGTACGTAGACCGGCGACAGAGGCCTACAATGAGCAGTTCTTC	CATSRVRRPATEAYNEQFF
.	TRBV2	TRBJ2-4	TRBD2	TGTGCCAGCAGTCTCGCCCTCGCTAGCGGGAGGGGGAACATTCAGTACTTC	CASSLALASGRGNIQYF
.	TRBV2	TRBJ1-5	.	TGTGCCAGCAGTGACAGGTTAAGCAATCAGCCCCAGCATTTT	CASSDRLSNQPQHF
.	TRBV28	TRBJ2-1	TRBD2	TGTGCCAGCAGTTCCCCCGGGACTAGCGGAACTACCGCCTACAATGAGCAGTTCTTC	CASSSPGTSGTTAYNEQFF
.	TRBV9	TRBJ2-5	.	TGTGCCAGCAGCGTAGAGAGACAGCAAAAGCAAGAGACCCAGTACTTC	CASSVERQQKQETQYF
.	TRBV24-1	TRBJ2-5	TRBD1	TGTGCCACCAGTGATTTGGGGGCAGGGGGCCTGGAGACCCAGTACTTC	CATSDLGAGGLETQYF
.	TRBV7-6	TRBJ2-3	TRBD1	TGTGCCAGCAGCGGAGGAAGGACAGGGCCTCTAGATACGCAGTATTTT	CASSGGRTGPLDTQYF
.	TRBV5-1	TRBJ2-5	TRBD1	TGCGCCAGCAGCTTGGCCGGGACAGGGGGCCGGCAAGAGACCCAGTACTTC	CASSLAGTGGRQETQYF
.	TRBV9	TRBJ2-1	TRBD2	TGTGCCAGCAGCCCCCCGGGGGGACGAGTATACAATGAGCAGTTCTTC	CASSPPGGRVYNEQFF
once	TRBV6-4	TRBJ2-3	.	TGTGCCAGCAGTGACTCGACGGGGGACACAGATACGCAGTATTTT	CASSDSTGDTDTQYF
.	TRBV5-1	TRBJ2-7	TRBD1	TGCGCCAGCAGGACAGGGCCACGCTACGAGCAGTACTTC	CASRTGPRYEQYF
.	TRBV6-1	TRBJ2-1	TRBD2	TGTGCCAGCAGGGCCGGACTAGCGGGAAACGAGCAGTTCTTC	CASRAGLAGNEQFF
few	TRBV19	TRBJ2-5	TRBD2	TGTGCCAGTAGTATTAACCTAGCGGGAGTAGAGACCCAGTACTTC	CASSINLAGVETQYF
once	TRBV12-3/TRBV12-4	TRBJ2-2	TRBD1	TGTGCCAGCAGCCAGACAGGGAGCGGGGAGCTGTTTTTT	CASSQTGSGELFF
.	TRBV7-3	TRBJ1-1	.	TGTGCCAGCAGCCCCAAGACGGGGAACACTGAAGCTTTCTTT	CASSPKTGNTEAFF
once	TRBV7-9	TRBJ1-2	.	TGTGCCAGCAGCCCGACTTCAAACTATGGCTACACCTTC	CASSPTSNYGYTF
.	TRBV29-1	TRBJ2-7	.	TGCAGCGGAAGGACAGACTCCTACGAGCAGTACTTC	CSGRTDSYEQYF
.	TRBV5-1	TRBJ1-6	TRBD1	TGCGCCAGCAGCGACACCGGGACAGGGGTTTCACCCCTCCACTTT	CASSDTGTGVSPLHF
.	TRBV6-5	TRBJ2-7	.	TGTGCCAGCAGTTTCGGAGGGCAGTTCTACGAGCAGTACTTC	CASSFGGQFYEQYF
.	TRBV6-4	TRBJ1-3	.	TGTGCCAGCAGTGAGGTCAGCAGGCCCTCCGTGGACACCATATATTTT	CASSEVSRPSVDTIYF
once	TRBV28	TRBJ2-2	.	TGTGCCAGCAACGAGTTAGGGAGACCCGGGGAGCTGTTTTTT	CASNELGRPGELFF
.	TRBV6-5	TRBJ2-5	TRBD1	TGTGCCAGCAGCCGACAGGGTATGATCCAAGAGACCCAGTACTTC	CASSRQGMIQETQYF
once	TRBV28	TRBJ1-2	.	TGTGCCAGCAGTCAGGGCAGGGGATATGGCTACACCTTC	CASSQGRGYGYTF
.	TRBV29-1	TRBJ2-1	TRBD2	TGCAGCGAGACTAGCGGGTCGTACAATGAGCAGTTCTTC	CSETSGSYNEQFF
.	TRBV5-5	TRBJ1-1	.	TGTGCCAGCAGCTTGGCCGTGGCAGGGTTCGGCATGAACACTGAAGCTTTCTTT	CASSLAVAGFGMNTEAFF
.	TRBV7-9	TRBJ2-1	.	TGTGCCAGCAGCTCCAACTACCAACTTAGTGAGCAGTTCTTC	CASSSNYQLSEQFF
.	TRBV28	TRBJ2-7	TRBD2	TGTGCCAGCAGTGGACTAGCGGGCCCGTCCTACGAGCAGTACTTC	CASSGLAGPSYEQYF
.	TRBV5-6	TRBJ1-6	.	TGTGCCAGCAGCTCGGACAGATTGCGGGATTCACCCCTCCACTTT	CASSSDRLRDSPLHF
few	TRBV11-2	TRBJ2-7	.	TGTGCCAGCAGCTTAGAAACAGTTTCCGAGCAGTACTTC	CASSLETVSEQYF
.	TRBV7-2	TRBJ2-1	TRBD2	TGTGCCAGCAGCTTAGGGCTAGCGGGCTACAATGAGCAGTTCTTC	CASSLGLAGYNEQFF
.	TRBV4-2	TRBJ2-7	TRBD2	TGTGCCAGCAGGGTAGCGGGGACCAACTCCTACGAGCAGTACTTC	CASRVAGTNSYEQYF
.	TRBV28	TRBJ1-2	TRBD1	TGTGCCAGCAGTCCAGGGGGGCTGTACTATGGCTACACCTTC	CASSPGGLYYGYTF
few	TRBV7-9	TRBJ2-7	.	TGTGCCAGCAGCTTACAAGGAGGTTCCTACGAGCAGTACTTC	CASSLQGGSYEQYF
.	TRBV3-1/TRBV3-2	TRBJ2-6	.	TGTGCCAGCAGCCAAGTTAACTCTGGGGCCAACGTCCTGACTTTC	CASSQVNSGANVLTF
few	TRBV7-9	TRBJ2-1	.	TGTGCCAGCAGCCCCGGGACAACATCCTACAATGAGCAGTTCTTC	CASSPGTTSYNEQFF
.	TRBV18	TRBJ1-1	TRBD1	TGTGCCAGCTCACCCGGGACAGGGGGTTGGAGCACTGAAGCTTTCTTT	CASSPGTGGWSTEAFF
once	TRBV5-1	TRBJ2-1	TRBD2	TGCGCCAGCAGCTCGGGTTTCGGCGGGAGGGGCTACAATGAGCAGTTCTTC	CASSSGFGGRGYNEQFF
.	TRBV18	TRBJ1-5	TRBD1	TGTGCCAGCTCACGAGCGACACTTCTGGGACAGGGGGAATCTGGACAGCCCCAGCATTTT	CASSRATLLGQGESGQPQHF
.	TRBV9	TRBJ2-7	.	TGTGCCAGCAGCGCCCGGTTTGAACCCTACGAGCAGTACTTC	CASSARFEPYEQYF
once	TRBV21-1	TRBJ2-2	.	TGTGCCAGCAGCAAAGTGGAGTGGGGGGTCCTCGCGAACACCGGGGAGCTGTTTTTT	CASSKVEWGVLANTGELFF